Listed below are T cell receptor beta chains from one sample, sequenced in a study of T cells in severe cutaneous drug reactions. For each CDR3 protein, TCRdb gives one entry from its re-call of the multiplex PCR reads, without DNA. The sample's table shows 2,200 or so distinct CDR3 sequences. Sequenced sample: PBMCs. These TCRs come from a human donor with Stevens-Johnson syndrome, a severe cutaneous drug reaction. The CDR3 runs from the conserved cysteine through the conserved F or W. The order of the fields is J gene, clone size, V gene, CDR3 protein. Clone size is not always given. Where it is, it says once, few, many or a class for expanded clones.

TRBJ2-2	medium-sized	TRBV2	CASSPAAGELFF
TRBJ1-5	-	TRBV15	CATSRLQENQPQHF
TRBJ2-3	medium-sized	TRBV9	CASSLPGGPGDTQYF
TRBJ2-7	-	TRBV6-5	CAIGGRGDSYEQYF
TRBJ1-1	medium-sized	TRBV3-1	CASSQVQGGTEAFF
TRBJ2-7	-	TRBV5-4	CATKLSYVGSYEQYF
TRBJ1-6	-	TRBV6-1	CASRWKSYNSPLHF
TRBJ2-1	-	TRBV24-1	CATSDRRLNNEQFF
TRBJ1-6	-	TRBV5-6	CASAHRELNSPLHF
TRBJ2-3	medium-sized	TRBV2	CASRRLADSTDTQYF
TRBJ2-3	-	TRBV4-1	CASSRPGSASSTDTQYF
TRBJ2-1	-	TRBV30	CAWSGAGGMDEQFF
TRBJ1-2	-	TRBV5-8	CASSSPGQGRGYTF
TRBJ2-2	medium-sized	TRBV12-3/TRBV12-4	CASSLGTHGGELFF
TRBJ2-1	-	TRBV10-1	CASSETGTSSHEQFF
TRBJ2-1	-	TRBV7-2	CASSASGGGRGEQFF
TRBJ2-1	-	TRBV20-1	CSASGTGTSLIEQFF